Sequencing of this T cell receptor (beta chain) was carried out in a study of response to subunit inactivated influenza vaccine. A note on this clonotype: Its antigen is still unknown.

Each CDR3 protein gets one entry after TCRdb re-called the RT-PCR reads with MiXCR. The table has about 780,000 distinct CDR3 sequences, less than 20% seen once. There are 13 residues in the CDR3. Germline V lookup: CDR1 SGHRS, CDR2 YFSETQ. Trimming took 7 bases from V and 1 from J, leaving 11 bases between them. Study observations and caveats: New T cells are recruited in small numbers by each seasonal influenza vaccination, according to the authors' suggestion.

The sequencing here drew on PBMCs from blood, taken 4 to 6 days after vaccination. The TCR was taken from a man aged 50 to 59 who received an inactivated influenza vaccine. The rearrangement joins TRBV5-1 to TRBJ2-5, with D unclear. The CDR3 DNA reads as TGCGCCAGCGGTTTAGCTACCCAAGAGACCCAGTACTTC. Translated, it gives CASGLATQETQYF.